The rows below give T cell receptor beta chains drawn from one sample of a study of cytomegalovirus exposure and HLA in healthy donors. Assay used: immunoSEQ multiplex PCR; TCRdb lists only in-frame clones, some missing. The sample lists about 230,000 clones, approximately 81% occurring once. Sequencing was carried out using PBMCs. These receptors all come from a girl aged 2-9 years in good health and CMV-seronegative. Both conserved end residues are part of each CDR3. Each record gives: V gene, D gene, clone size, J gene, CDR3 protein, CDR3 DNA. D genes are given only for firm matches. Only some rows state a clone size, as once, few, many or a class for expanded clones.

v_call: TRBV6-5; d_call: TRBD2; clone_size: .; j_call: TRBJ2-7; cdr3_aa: CASPFLAGVSYEQYF; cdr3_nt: TGTGCCAGCCCGTTTCTAGCGGGAGTGTCCTACGAGCAGTACTTC
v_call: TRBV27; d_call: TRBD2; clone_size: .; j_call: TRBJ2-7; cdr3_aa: CASSLVGGRAYEQYF; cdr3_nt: TGTGCCAGCAGTTTAGTCGGCGGGAGGGCCTACGAGCAGTACTTC
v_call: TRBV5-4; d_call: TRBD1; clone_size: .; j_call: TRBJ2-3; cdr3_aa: CASSSGTDTDTQYF; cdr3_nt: TGTGCCAGCAGCTCCGGGACAGACACAGATACGCAGTATTTT
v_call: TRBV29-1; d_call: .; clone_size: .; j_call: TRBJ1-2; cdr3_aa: CSVELRGYGYTF; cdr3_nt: TGCAGCGTAGAACTCAGGGGCTATGGCTACACCTTC
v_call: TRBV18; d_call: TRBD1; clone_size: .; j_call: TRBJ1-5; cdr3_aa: CASSPGTGSQPQHF; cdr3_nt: TGTGCCAGCTCACCAGGGACAGGGAGCCAGCCCCAGCATTTT
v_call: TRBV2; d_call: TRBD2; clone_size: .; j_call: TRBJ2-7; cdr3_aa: CASSGLAGPYEQYF; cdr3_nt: TGTGCCAGCAGTGGACTAGCGGGGCCCTACGAGCAGTACTTC
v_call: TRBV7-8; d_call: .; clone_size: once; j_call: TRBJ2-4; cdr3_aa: CASSLAGAGENIQYF; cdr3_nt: TGTGCCAGCAGCTTAGCCGGGGCAGGGGAAAACATTCAGTACTTC
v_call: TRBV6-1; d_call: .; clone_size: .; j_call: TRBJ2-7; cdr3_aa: CASSGGAGPPSYEQYF; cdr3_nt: TGTGCCAGCAGTGGGGGCGCGGGGCCACCCTCGTACGAGCAGTACTTC
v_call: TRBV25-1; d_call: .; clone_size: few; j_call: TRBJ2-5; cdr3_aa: CASSESSEATQYF; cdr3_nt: TGTGCCAGCAGTGAATCCAGCGAAGCGACCCAGTACTTC
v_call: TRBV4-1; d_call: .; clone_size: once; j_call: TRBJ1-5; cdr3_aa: CASSQERGNQPQHF; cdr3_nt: TGCGCCAGCAGCCAAGAGCGGGGGAATCAGCCCCAGCATTTT
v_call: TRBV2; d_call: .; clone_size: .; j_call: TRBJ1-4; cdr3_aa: CASGPRRVEKLFF; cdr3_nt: TGTGCCAGTGGTCCGCGGCGGGTAGAAAAACTGTTTTTT
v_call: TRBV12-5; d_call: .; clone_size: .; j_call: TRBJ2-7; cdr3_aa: CASGLGQKYEQYF; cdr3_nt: TGTGCTAGTGGTTTGGGACAAAAATACGAGCAGTACTTC
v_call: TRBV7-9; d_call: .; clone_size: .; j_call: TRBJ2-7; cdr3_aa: CASSLSSYEQYF; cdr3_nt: TGTGCCAGCAGCCTAAGCTCCTACGAGCAGTACTTC
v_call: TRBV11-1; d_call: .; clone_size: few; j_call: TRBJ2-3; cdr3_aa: CASSPQVKRSADTQYF; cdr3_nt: TGTGCCAGCAGCCCCCAGGTCAAAAGGTCGGCAGATACGCAGTATTTT
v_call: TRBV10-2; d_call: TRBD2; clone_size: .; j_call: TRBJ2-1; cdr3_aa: CASSPASGIGGSYNEQFF; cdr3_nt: TGCGCCAGCAGCCCCGCTAGCGGGATAGGGGGATCCTACAATGAGCAGTTCTTC
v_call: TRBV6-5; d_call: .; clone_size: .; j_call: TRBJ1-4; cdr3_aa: CASRPGPTNEKLFF; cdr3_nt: TGTGCCAGCAGGCCAGGTCCAACTAATGAAAAACTGTTTTTT
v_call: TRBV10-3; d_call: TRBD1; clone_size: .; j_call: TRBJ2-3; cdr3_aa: CAISDARTGHPDTQYF; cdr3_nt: TGTGCCATCAGTGACGCACGGACAGGGCACCCAGATACGCAGTATTTT
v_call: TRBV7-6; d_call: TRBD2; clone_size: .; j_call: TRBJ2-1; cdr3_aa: CASSLRLAGAGVSNEQFF; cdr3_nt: TGTGCCAGCAGCTTAAGACTAGCGGGAGCGGGGGTTTCCAATGAGCAGTTCTTC
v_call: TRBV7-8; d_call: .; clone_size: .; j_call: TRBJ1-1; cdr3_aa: CASSLNRFMNTEAFF; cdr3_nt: TGTGCCAGCAGCTTAAACAGATTTATGAACACTGAAGCTTTCTTT
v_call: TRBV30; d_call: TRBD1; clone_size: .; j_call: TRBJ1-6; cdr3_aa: CAWSVDRSSAYNSPLHF; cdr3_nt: TGTGCCTGGAGTGTGGACAGGTCCTCTGCCTATAATTCACCCCTCCACTTT
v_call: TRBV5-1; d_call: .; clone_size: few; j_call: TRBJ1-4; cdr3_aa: CASSSGTVGGEKLFF; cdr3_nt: TGCGCCAGCAGCTCGGGGACGGTCGGAGGGGAAAAACTGTTTTTT
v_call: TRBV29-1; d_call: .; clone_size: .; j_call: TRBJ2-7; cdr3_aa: CSVAGRDGYEQYF; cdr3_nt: TGCAGCGTTGCCGGACGGGATGGGTACGAGCAGTACTTC
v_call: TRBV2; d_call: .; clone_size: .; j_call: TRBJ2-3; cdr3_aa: CASSAPGRGGTDTQYF; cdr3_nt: TGTGCCAGCAGTGCCCCGGGGCGGGGAGGCACAGATACGCAGTATTTT
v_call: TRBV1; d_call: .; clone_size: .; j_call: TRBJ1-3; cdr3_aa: CTSRGEHHSGNTIYF; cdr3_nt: TGCACCAGCAGAGGGGAACATCACTCTGGAAACACCATATATTTT
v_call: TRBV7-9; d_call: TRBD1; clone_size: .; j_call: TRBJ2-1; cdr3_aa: CASSSPGQPYNEQFF; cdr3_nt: TGTGCCAGCAGCTCTCCGGGACAGCCCTACAATGAGCAGTTCTTC
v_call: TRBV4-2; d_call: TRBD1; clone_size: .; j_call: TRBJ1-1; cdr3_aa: CASSQEVTGGAGGNTEAFF; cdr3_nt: TGTGCCAGCAGCCAAGAAGTGACAGGGGGCGCCGGTGGGAACACTGAAGCTTTCTTT
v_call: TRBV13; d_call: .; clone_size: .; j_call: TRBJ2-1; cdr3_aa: CASSLAGLGGGNEQFF; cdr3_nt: TGTGCCAGCAGCTTAGCTGGACTAGGGGGAGGCAATGAGCAGTTCTTC
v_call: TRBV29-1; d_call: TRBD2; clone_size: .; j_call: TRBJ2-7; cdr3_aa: CSVVAGASYEQYF; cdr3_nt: TGCAGCGTTGTAGCGGGGGCCTCCTACGAGCAGTACTTC
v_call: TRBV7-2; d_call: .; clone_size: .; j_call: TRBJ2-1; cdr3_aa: CASSLRGTSYNEQFF; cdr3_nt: TGTGCCAGCAGCTTGCGGGGGACATCCTACAATGAGCAGTTCTTC
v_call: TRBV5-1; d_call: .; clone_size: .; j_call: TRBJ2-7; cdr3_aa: CASSSPGGAPYEQYF; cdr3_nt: TGCGCCAGCAGCTCCCCGGGGGGCGCTCCCTACGAGCAGTACTTC
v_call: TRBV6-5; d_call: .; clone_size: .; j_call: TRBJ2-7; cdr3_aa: CASSYSTVASYEQYF; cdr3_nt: TGTGCCAGCAGTTACTCGACTGTCGCTTCCTACGAGCAGTACTTC
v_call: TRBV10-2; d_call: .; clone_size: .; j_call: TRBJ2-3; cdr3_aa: CASSGSARRTDTQYF; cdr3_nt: TGCGCCAGCAGTGGCTCGGCTAGACGCACAGATACGCAGTATTTT
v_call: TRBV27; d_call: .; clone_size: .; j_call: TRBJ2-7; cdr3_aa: CASSLSGREPYF; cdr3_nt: TGTGCCAGCAGTTTATCGGGAAGGGAGCCGTACTTC
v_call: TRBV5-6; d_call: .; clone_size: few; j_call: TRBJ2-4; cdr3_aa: CASSLQGLAKNIQYF; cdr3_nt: TGTGCCAGCAGCCTACAGGGCTTAGCCAAAAACATTCAGTACTTC
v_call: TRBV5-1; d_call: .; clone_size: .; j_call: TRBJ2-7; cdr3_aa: CASSSTRSYEQYF; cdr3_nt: TGCGCCAGCAGCTCAACTAGATCCTACGAGCAGTACTTC
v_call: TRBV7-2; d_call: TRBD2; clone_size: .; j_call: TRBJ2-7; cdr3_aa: CASSLLGDYAGYEQYF; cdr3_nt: TGTGCCAGCAGCTTATTGGGGGACTACGCGGGCTACGAGCAGTACTTC
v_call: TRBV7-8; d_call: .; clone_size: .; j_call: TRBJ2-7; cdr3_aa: CASSLSPTYEQYF; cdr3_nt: TGTGCCAGCAGCTTAAGCCCCACCTACGAGCAGTACTTC
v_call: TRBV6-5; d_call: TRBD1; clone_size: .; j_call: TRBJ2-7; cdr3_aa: CASRKDREANYEQYF; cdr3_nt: TGTGCCAGCAGGAAAGACAGGGAAGCAAACTACGAGCAGTACTTC
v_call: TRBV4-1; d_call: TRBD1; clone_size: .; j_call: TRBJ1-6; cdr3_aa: CASSQLDRGRNSPLHF; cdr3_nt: TGCGCCAGCAGCCAATTGGACAGGGGGCGTAATTCACCCCTCCACTTT
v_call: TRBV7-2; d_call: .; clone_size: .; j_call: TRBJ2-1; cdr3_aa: CASSIRSGTYNEQFF; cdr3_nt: TGTGCCAGCAGCATCCGTAGCGGTACCTACAATGAGCAGTTCTTC
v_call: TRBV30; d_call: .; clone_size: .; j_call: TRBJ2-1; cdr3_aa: CASTPGSRGNEQFF; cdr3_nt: TGTGCCTCAACCCCTGGGTCCCGGGGCAATGAGCAGTTCTTC
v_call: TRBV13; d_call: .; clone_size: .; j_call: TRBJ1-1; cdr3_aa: CASSLVGPLEAFF; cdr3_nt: TGTGCCAGCAGCTTAGTTGGCCCCCTTGAAGCTTTCTTT
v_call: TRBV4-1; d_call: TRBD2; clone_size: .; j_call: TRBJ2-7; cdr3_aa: CASSQGWLAGASTYEQYF; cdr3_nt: TGCGCCAGCAGCCAAGGATGGCTAGCGGGAGCCTCTACCTACGAGCAGTACTTC
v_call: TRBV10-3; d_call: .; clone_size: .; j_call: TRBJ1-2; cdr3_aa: CAISESGARVYGYTF; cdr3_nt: TGTGCCATCAGTGAGTCAGGAGCCAGGGTTTATGGCTACACCTTC
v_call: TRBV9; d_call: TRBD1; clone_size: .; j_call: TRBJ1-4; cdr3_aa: CASSVGFTVTGGFEKLFF; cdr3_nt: TGTGCCAGCAGCGTAGGTTTCACGGTGACAGGGGGGTTTGAAAAACTGTTTTTT
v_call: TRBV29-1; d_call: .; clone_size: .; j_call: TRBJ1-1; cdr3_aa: CSVQGLMNTEAFF; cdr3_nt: TGCAGCGTCCAAGGACTCATGAACACTGAAGCTTTCTTT
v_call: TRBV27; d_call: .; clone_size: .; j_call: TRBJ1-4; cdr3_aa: CASSRFGTVSEKLFF; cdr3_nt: TGTGCCAGCAGTCGATTTGGCACAGTAAGTGAAAAACTGTTTTTT
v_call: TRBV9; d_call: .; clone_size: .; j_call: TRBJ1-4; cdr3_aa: CASSVDSGYEKLFF; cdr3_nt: TGTGCCAGCAGCGTAGATAGCGGTTATGAAAAACTGTTTTTT
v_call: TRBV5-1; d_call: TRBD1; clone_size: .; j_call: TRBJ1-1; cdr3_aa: CASGRTGDTEAFF; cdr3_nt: TGCGCCAGCGGAAGGACAGGGGACACTGAAGCTTTCTTT
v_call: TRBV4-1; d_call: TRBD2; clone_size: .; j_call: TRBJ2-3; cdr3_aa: CASSQVPTSGKPLDTQYF; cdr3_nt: TGCGCCAGCAGCCAAGTCCCGACTAGCGGGAAGCCTCTAGATACGCAGTATTTT
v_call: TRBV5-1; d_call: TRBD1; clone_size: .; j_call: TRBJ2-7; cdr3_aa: CASSLAGTANYEQYF; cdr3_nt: TGCGCCAGCAGCCTCGCCGGGACAGCTAACTACGAGCAGTACTTC
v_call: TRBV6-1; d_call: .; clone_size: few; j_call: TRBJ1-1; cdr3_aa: CASSQNRWNTEAFF; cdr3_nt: TGTGCCAGCAGTCAAAACCGGTGGAACACTGAAGCTTTCTTT